The sequence of this T cell receptor beta chain was determined in a study of cytomegalovirus exposure and HLA in healthy donors. Per germline, CDR1 MDHEN and CDR2 SYDVKM. The CDR3 runs 11 residues. Trimming removed 4 bases from V and 5 bases from J, with 5 bases in between. Use of 60 Vbeta and 13 Jbeta primers characterized the PCR. Method: immunoSEQ multiplex PCR; TCRdb's copy keeps in-frame clones and lacks some. Among about 110,000 clones listed, roughly 78% were seen once. This clone was detected a few times. The TCR sequence derives from a woman aged 30 to 39 in good health and CMV-seronegative. This chain joins TRBV28 and TRBJ2-5; TRBD1 is a possible D gene (5 bases). Sequencing input: PBMCs. The DNA for the CDR3 is TGTGCCAGCAGTTCAGGGGAGACCCAGTACTTC. It codes for CASSSGETQYF.